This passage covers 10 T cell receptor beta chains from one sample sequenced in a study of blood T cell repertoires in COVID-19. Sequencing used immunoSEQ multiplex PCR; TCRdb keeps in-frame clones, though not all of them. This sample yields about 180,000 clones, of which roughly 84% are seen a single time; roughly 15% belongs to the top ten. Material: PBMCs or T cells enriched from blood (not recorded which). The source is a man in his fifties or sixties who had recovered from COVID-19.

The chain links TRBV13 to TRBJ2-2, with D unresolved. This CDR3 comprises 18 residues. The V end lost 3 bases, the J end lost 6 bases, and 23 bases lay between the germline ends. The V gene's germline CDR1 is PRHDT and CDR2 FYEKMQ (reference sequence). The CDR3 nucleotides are TGTGCCAGCAGCTTTAACCCCTCGGCAGACCTAGGAGCCGGGGAGCTGTTTTTT. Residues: CASSFNPSADLGAGELFF.

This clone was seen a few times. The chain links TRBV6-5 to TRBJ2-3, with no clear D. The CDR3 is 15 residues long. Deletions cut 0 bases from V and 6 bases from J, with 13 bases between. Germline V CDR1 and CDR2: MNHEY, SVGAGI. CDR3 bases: TGTGCCAGCAGTTACTCGAGTGAGTCCATCGATACGCAGTATTTT. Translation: CASSYSSESIDTQYF.

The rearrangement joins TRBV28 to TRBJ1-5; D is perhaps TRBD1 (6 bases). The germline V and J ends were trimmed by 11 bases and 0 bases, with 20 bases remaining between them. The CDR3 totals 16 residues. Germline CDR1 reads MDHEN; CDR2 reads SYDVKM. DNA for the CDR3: TGTGCCTGCGCTCAAATTCACAGGGTTAGCAATCAGCCCCAGCATTTT. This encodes CACAQIHRVSNQPQHF.

CDR3 in DNA: TGTGCCAGCAGACTACAGGGGGCGCGAGGCGGGGAGCTGTTTTTT. It yields the protein CASRLQGARGGELFF. The rearrangement joins TRBV5-6 to TRBJ2-2; 9 bases align to TRBD1. CDR1 is SGHDT, CDR2 YYEEEE, per germline. The CDR3 runs to 15 residues. The V gene end was trimmed by 5 bases and the J gene end by 7 bases; junction bases not matched to a gene: 9.

Here the CDR3 DNA reads TGTGCCAGCCGCGGACTAGGTCGCACAGATACGCAGTATTTT. Protein: CASRGLGRTDTQYF. The chain couples TRBV6-5 to TRBJ2-3; TRBD2 matches 7 bases. The germline CDR1 and CDR2 sequences are MNHEY and SVGAGI. CDR3 size: 14 residues. With 8 bases clipped from V and 1 base from J, the junction kept 6 bases outside the gene matches.

CDR3 region: CASSGVSPETQYF. The CDR3 DNA reads as TGTGCCAGCTCGGGGGTCTCCCCAGAGACCCAGTACTTC. The rearrangement joins TRBV28 to TRBJ2-5, with TRBD2 as a possible D gene (6 bases). The CDR3 loop spans 13 amino acids. V was pared by 8 bases and J by 4 bases, with 14 bases between. Germline V gene data show CDR1 as MDHEN and CDR2 as SYDVKM.

The DNA for the CDR3 is TGCGCCAGCACCCCCTCTCGGGGGAACACTGAAGCTTTCTTT. This translates into CASTPSRGNTEAFF. This rearrangement joins TRBV10-1 to TRBJ1-1; D not resolved. This CDR3 comprises 14 residues. Germline CDR1 and CDR2: WNHNN and SYGVQD (reference sequence). Trimming stripped 7 bases from V and 1 base from J, with 13 bases between.

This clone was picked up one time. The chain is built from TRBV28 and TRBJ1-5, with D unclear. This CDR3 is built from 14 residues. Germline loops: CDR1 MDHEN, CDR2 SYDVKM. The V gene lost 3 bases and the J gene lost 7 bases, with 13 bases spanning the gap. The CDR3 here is CASSLPGSGQPQHF. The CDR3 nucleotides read TGTGCCAGCAGTTTGCCGGGGTCGGGCCAGCCCCAGCATTTT.

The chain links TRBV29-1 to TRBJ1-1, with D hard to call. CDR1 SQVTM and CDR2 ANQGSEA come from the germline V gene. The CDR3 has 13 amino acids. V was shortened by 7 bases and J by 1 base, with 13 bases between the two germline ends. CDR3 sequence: CSGSTNTNTEAFF. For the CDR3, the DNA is TGCAGCGGGTCCACTAACACGAACACTGAAGCTTTCTTT. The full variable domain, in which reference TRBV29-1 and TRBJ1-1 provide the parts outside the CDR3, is SAVISQKPSRDICQRGTSLTIQCQVDSQVTMMFWYRQQPGQSLTLIATANQGSEATYESGFVIDKFPISRPNLTFSTLTVSNMSPEDSSIYLCSGSTNTNTEAFFGQGTRLTVV.

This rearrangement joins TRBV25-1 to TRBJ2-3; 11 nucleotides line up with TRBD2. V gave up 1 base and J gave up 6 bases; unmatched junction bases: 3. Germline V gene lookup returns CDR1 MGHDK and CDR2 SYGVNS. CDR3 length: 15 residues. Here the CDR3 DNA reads TGTGCCAGCAGTGAATTTAGCGGGGGGGGCGATACGCAGTATTTT. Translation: CASSEFSGGGDTQYF.